This T cell receptor (beta chain) was found in a study of blood T cell repertoires in COVID-19 (dated by TCRdb to 2018 to 2020). At the level of the whole study: The collaborator samples originated in the United States, Italy and Spain and spanned the acute and convalescent phases of COVID-19. The material from the prospective study consisted of cDNA or gDNA derived from T cells, B-cell-depleted T cells, or PBMCs. The dataset comprised deeply sampled blood TCRbeta repertoires from subjects exposed to, actively infected with, or recovered from COVID-19. A freely available public database, intended as a resource for researchers studying the immune response to SARS-CoV-2, is where the repertoires were released. The samples were drawn from two sources: the first 160 participants of the ongoing ImmuneRACE study, and 1,000 to 1,500 subjects contributed by 6 global collaborators. Sample metadata almost always included a de-identified subject ID, COVID-19 status, age in years and sex. Where available, HLA class I and class II types were obtained from metadata supplied by the sample provider rather than from assay-based typing.

As encoded in the germline V gene, CDR1 is SGHRS while CDR2 is YFSETQ. V loses 0 bases, J loses 1 base, and the germline ends lie 5 bases apart. From cysteine to phenylalanine, the CDR3 is 14 amino acids long. Only the CDR3 part of the read is kept: 42 bases, read in frame from the first base. The immunoSEQ Assay, a bias-controlled multiplex PCR, was used to amplify TCRbeta CDR3 regions from genomic DNA. As for the authors' bioinformatics: The number of nucleated cells in each sample was estimated from the amplification of reference gene primers within the assay. To quantify the absolute abundance of each unique TCRbeta CDR3 rearrangement, sequence reads were collapsed and filtered. For each sample, productive Simpson clonality was calculated as the square root of Simpson's diversity index over productive rearrangements. TCRdb carries this immuneACCESS record with in-frame sequences only. Its versions omit some clonotypes, under half of them owing to an unresolved V gene in the studies checked, with the rest unexplained. V, J and clone size were drawn from that table, and D and trimming were deduced from the DNA. The sample includes approximately 120,000 clones, with approximately 85% observed a single time. Roughly 5.4% of the sample is taken by the ten largest.

Study-wide conclusions, independent of this receptor: Clinical and demographic metadata were provided uncurated, with the amount varying by source and participant.

Whole blood was collected in K2EDTA tubes by collaborating institutions according to the institutions' own protocols. For TCRbeta analysis, collaborators shipped samples as frozen whole blood, isolated PBMCs, or DNA extracted from either of those sample types. Concerning this clone: Which antigen it targets is not known. Base qualities are missing; no much larger clone stands one base away.

The chain is made from TRBV5-1 and TRBJ1-3; the D gene lacks a confident call. Source material: peripheral blood. The TCR sequence derives from a human donor in a cohort sampled during active COVID-19. The CDR3 corresponds to CASSLAPSGNTIYF. The DNA sequence reads TGCGCCAGCAGCTTGGCCCCGTCTGGAAACACCATATATTTT.